The entry below describes one T cell receptor beta chain. What it binds is unknown. Trimming cost V 3 bases and J 6 bases; bases outside gene matches: 6. The CDR3 covers 14 residues. CDR1 and CDR2 (germline): SGHNT, YYREEE (reference sequence). These data are taken from a study of cytomegalovirus exposure and HLA in healthy donors. The study, taken as a whole, reports: Subsequent analysis revealed that first-cohort TCR clusters tended to co-occur in the 120 or so validation repertoires.

Generated by immunoSEQ multiplex PCR, the TCRdb table keeps only in-frame clones and is missing some. The table has about 350,000 clones, around 90% seen once. This TCR came from a young woman in good health and CMV-seropositive. The V call is TRBV5-4, the J call TRBJ1-3; 7 bases are a match to TRBD1. The sequencing input was PBMCs. The CDR3 DNA follows: TGTGCCAGCAGCTACGGACAGGTCACAAACACCATATATTTT. This encodes CASSYGQVTNTIYF. The entire variable domain, with the rest obtained from reference TRBV5-4 and TRBJ1-3, is as follows: ETGVTQSPTHLIKTRGQQVTLRCSSQSGHNTVSWYQQALGQGPQFIFQYYREEENGRGNFPPRFSGLQFPNYSSELNVNALELDDSALYLCASSYGQVTNTIYFGEGSWLTVV.